This T cell receptor beta chain was recovered during a study of blood T cell repertoires in COVID-19. Study-wide background: Sources were T cells, B-cell-depleted T cells, or PBMCs; the material itself was cDNA or gDNA.

Source study methods: From reference gene primer amplification, estimates of nucleated cell counts were derived. Sequencing was performed with immunoSEQ multiplex PCR; in TCRdb, only in-frame clones are kept and a portion is missing. V, J and clone size reflect that table, while D and trimming were determined from the DNA. The sample consists of roughly 120,000 clones, 85% of them appearing once. Seattle researchers signed up patients amid active infection and tracked them longitudinally. V lost 1 base and J lost 11, with 14 bases in between. Looked up from germline, CDR1 is LGHNA and CDR2 is YSLEER. The CDR3 consists of 13 residues. This clone was observed a few times.

The sequenced sample was peripheral blood. V and J are TRBV4-3 and TRBJ1-1, with D hard to call. This clonotype was obtained from a woman of 80 years or more with COVID-19, enrolled during active disease. CDR3 in DNA: TGCGCCAGCAGCCAAGGACTCGCGGTTCAGGCTTTCTTT. This translates into CASSQGLAVQAFF.